The 16 T cell receptor beta chains in this list originate from one sample, sequenced in a study of T cells in Graves' hyperthyroidism and ophthalmopathy. Amplified TCR beta CDR3 regions came from RNA transcripts. Researchers ran a first-round RT-PCR on the TCR CDR3 using the HTBI primer set. Using its own MiXCR run on the multiplex PCR reads, TCRdb lists one record per CDR3 protein. The data show 550,000 to 700,000 distinct CDR3 sequences, around 45% seen once. What was sequenced was peripheral blood or thyroid tissue (not recorded which). The receptors were gathered from an adult woman with Graves' disease, either hyperthyroidism or ophthalmopathy (not recorded which).

This clonotype appeared once. The CDR3 carries no conserved terminal phenylalanine or tryptophan, so it likely arises from a read error. No DNA is shown, since the ends of the CDR3 on it are uncertain; the CDR3 is the one TCRdb lists. The rearrangement uses TRBV25-1 and TRBJ2-6; the table names TRBD1, a call not compared with the DNA. Germline-derived CDR1 and CDR2 are MGHDK and SYGVNS. The CDR3 totals 11 residues, both ends included. CDR3: CASSEYRAGGI.

Notes on this clonotype: The junction departs from germline at one end; a sequencing error may be responsible. The V and J genes are TRBV10-3 and TRBJ1-6, with no clear D. The CDR3 is 14 amino acids. Germline CDR1 and CDR2: ENHRY and SYGVKD. The CDR3: CASSPWTENSPLHF. Here the CDR3 DNA reads TGTGCCAGCAGTCCCTGGACTGAGAATTCACCCCTCCACTTT.

The V gene is TRBV11-2, the J gene TRBJ1-1; possibly TRBD1 for D (6 bases). The CDR3 length is 15 residues. The germline gives CDR1 SGHAT, CDR2 FQNNGV. Between the trimmed V and J ends, which lost 1 base and 8 bases, there was a span of 17 bases. As DNA, the CDR3 is TGTGCCAGCAGCTTAGGCGGCAGGGGTATAGTGGAAGCTTTCTTT. It translates to CASSLGGRGIVEAFF.

In the case of this clonotype: This may stem from a read error, because a much larger clone lies one nucleotide away. The chain is built from TRBV7-8 and TRBJ2-7; a possible D gene is TRBD2 (6 bases). Per germline, CDR1 SGHVS and CDR2 FQNEAQ. V shed 5 bases and J shed 0 bases, with 20 bases lying between them. The CDR3 extends over 17 amino acids. CDR3 sequence: CASSKTKGLLGSYEQYF. The CDR3 DNA is TGTGCCAGCAGCAAGACTAAGGGACTTTTGGGCTCCTACGAGCAGTACTTC.

The CDR3 DNA sequence: TGCAGTGCTGGGCGGGATGGCTACACCTTC. Translated: CSAGRDGYTF. J is TRBJ1-2 and V is TRBV20-1; D call uncertain. Germline V gives CDR1 DFQATT, CDR2 SNEGSKA (reference sequence). V was cut by 5 bases and J by 6 bases, with 7 bases left in between. The CDR3 contains 10 residues.

Notes on this clonotype: A much larger clone lies a single base off, so this may be a read error. V is TRBV6-6 and J is TRBJ2-7, with a tentative D call TRBD2 (6 bases). Germline CDR1 MNHNY, CDR2 SVGAGI (reference sequence). The CDR3 spans 13 residues. CDR3 residues: CASNPTSIYERYF. In nucleotides, the CDR3 is TGTGCCAGCAATCCGACTAGTATCTACGAGCGGTACTTC.

In the case of this clonotype: Germline and junction disagree at one end, which may indicate a read error. The chain carries TRBV15 and TRBJ1-1, with D unresolved. This CDR3 has 13 residues. CDR1 and CDR2 (germline): LNHNV, YYDKDF (reference sequence). CDR3 nucleotide sequence: TGTGCCACCTGCAGGCTGGCGGACACTGAAGCTTTCTTT. It is translated as CATCRLADTEAFF.

In its sample, this clonotype was seen a few times. The chain is built from TRBV15 and TRBJ2-2; maybe TRBD1 (6 bases). This CDR3 contains 14 residues. The V end lost 8 bases, the J end lost 3 bases, and 13 bases lay between the germline ends. Germline CDR1 is LNHNV and CDR2 is YYDKDF (reference sequence). The CDR3 DNA sequence: TGTGCCACCCTTGACAGGTCGGACACCGGGGAGCTGTTTTTT. As protein: CATLDRSDTGELFF.

The rearrangement uses TRBV7-9 and TRBJ2-1; 7 bases map to TRBD2. CDR1 and CDR2 (germline): SEHNR, FQNEAQ (reference sequence). The CDR3 spans 12 residues. The CDR3 here is CATAGDEPEQFF. DNA of the CDR3: TGTGCTACTGCGGGGGACGAGCCTGAGCAGTTCTTC.

The chain has TRBV20-1 and TRBJ2-7; 7 nucleotides align to TRBD2. CDR1 DFQATT and CDR2 SNEGSKA come from the germline V gene (reference sequence). The CDR3 extends over 12 amino acids. V trimming: 8 bases; J trimming: 3 bases; junction bases outside the gene matches: 7. CDR3 protein: CSLGGDIYEQYF. The CDR3 DNA sequence: TGCAGTTTGGGAGGGGATATCTACGAGCAGTACTTC.

This clonotype was counted ten times or more. The chain uses TRBV6-5 and TRBJ1-2, with D unclear. The germline V gene has CDR1 MNHEY and CDR2 SVGAGI. The CDR3 has 16 amino acids. Trimming shortened V by 7 bases and J by 4 bases, and 22 bases separated the two germline ends. The CDR3 is CASTRSHRQSVYGYTF. CDR3 bases: TGTGCCAGCACCCGATCCCATCGGCAAAGTGTCTATGGCTACACCTTC.

The gene calls are TRBV29-1 and TRBJ1-2, with no clear D. Germline CDR1 is SQVTM and CDR2 is ANQGSEA. The CDR3 is made up of 11 amino acids. V was shortened by 6 bases and J by 8 bases, with 13 bases between the two germline ends. CDR3 DNA sequence: TGCAGCGTGCCAATCGCGGAGGGCTACACCTTC. Translating gives CSVPIAEGYTF.

V usage is TRBV19 and J usage is TRBJ1-6; D possibly corresponds to TRBD1 (6 bases). Germline V CDR1 and CDR2: LNHDA, SQIVND (reference sequence). CDR3 length: 13 amino acids. V was shortened by 8 bases and J by 5 bases, with 10 bases between the two germline ends. CDR3 in DNA: TGTGCCAGTGGGACACAGAATAATTCACCCCTCCACTTT. Amino acids: CASGTQNNSPLHF.

There are many counts of this clonotype. J is TRBJ1-1 and V is TRBV2; D not resolved. Germline assignment: CDR1 SNHLY and CDR2 FYNNEI. The CDR3 length is 13 residues. Trimming removed 3 bases at V and 5 bases at J, with 10 bases between. The CDR3: CASSDEVLTEAFF. In nucleotides, the CDR3 is TGTGCCAGCAGTGATGAGGTGTTGACTGAAGCTTTCTTT.

This clonotype was counted at least ten times. The chain links TRBV20-1 to TRBJ2-5; 9 positions agree with TRBD1. This CDR3 region has 16 residues. CDR1 DFQATT and CDR2 SNEGSKA come from the germline V gene (reference sequence). J was trimmed by 3 bases and V by 0 bases; bases with no gene match: 8. The CDR3 here is CSARDDRQGGKETQYF. DNA for the CDR3: TGCAGTGCTAGAGATGACCGACAGGGGGGCAAAGAGACCCAGTACTTC.

The CDR3 loop reads CASMTGGRQHF. The CDR3 nucleotides read TGTGCCAGCATGACGGGGGGCCGTCAGCATTTT. J is TRBJ1-5 and V is TRBV2; weak D call: TRBD1 (6 bases). Trimming pared 7 bases from V and 13 bases from J, leaving 14 bases between. Germline-derived CDR1 and CDR2 are SNHLY and FYNNEI. The CDR3 length is 11 residues.